The 4 T cell receptor beta chains below come from one sample, sequenced in a study of CD8+CD57+ T cells in acquired aplastic anemia. Selection for sequencing was limited to patients who had shown CD8+CD57+ cell expansion by flow cytometry. Genomic DNA provided the template from which TCR beta VDJ and CDR3 profiles were obtained. TCRdb independently ran MiXCR on the reads; one entry per CDR3 protein. The sample includes 200,000 to 250,000 distinct CDR3 sequences, roughly two thirds of them seen just once. Sequenced material: sorted CD4+, CD8+, or CD8+CD57+ T cells (not recorded which) from PBMCs. The receptors were sampled from a human donor with aplastic anemia.

The genes are TRBV2 and TRBJ1-3; no clear D gene. Germline V lookup: CDR1 SNHLY, CDR2 FYNNEI. V was pared by 3 bases and J by 7 bases, with 10 bases between. This CDR3 is 13 amino acids long. CDR3 region: CASSDDSDNTIYF. DNA for the CDR3: TGTGCCAGCAGTGATGATTCTGATAACACCATATATTTT.

This clonotype came up once. The rearrangement links TRBV4-1 to TRBJ1-5; TRBD1 matches 7 bases. The V gene's germline CDR1 is MGHRA and CDR2 YSYEKL. The trim removed 4 bases at V and 3 bases at J, leaving 6 bases unmatched. There are 15 residues in the CDR3. CDR3 loop: CASSREGQPNQPQHF. CDR3 DNA sequence: TGCGCCAGCAGCCGAGAGGGACAGCCCAATCAGCCCCAGCATTTT.

This clonotype was seen a few times. The V call is TRBV20-1, the J call TRBJ2-7; TRBD1 or TRBD2 may be the D gene (7 bases each). The germline gives CDR1 DFQATT, CDR2 SNEGSKA (reference sequence). The CDR3 totals 14 residues. The germline V and J ends were trimmed by 1 base and 0 bases, with 10 bases remaining between them. This chain's CDR3 is CSARVRGGSYEQYF. CDR3 in DNA: TGCAGTGCTAGAGTCAGGGGGGGCTCCTACGAGCAGTACTTC.

This clonotype was seen more than once but under ten times. Written as DNA, the CDR3 is TGCAGTGCTAGACCCCATAAAGCGGGACAGGAGACCCAGTACTTC. Translated: CSARPHKAGQETQYF. The chain uses TRBV20-1 and TRBJ2-5; D may match TRBD1 or TRBD2 (7 bases each). V lost 2 bases to trimming and J lost 5 bases, with 18 bases between them. CDR3 size: 15 residues. CDR1 is DFQATT and CDR2 is SNEGSKA in the germline V gene (reference sequence).